A single sample is the source of the 24 T cell receptor beta chains below, sequenced in a study of blood T cell repertoires in COVID-19. The method was immunoSEQ multiplex PCR; TCRdb's version includes in-frame clones alone and lacks a portion of them. The sample lists 50,000 to 55,000 clones; 85% to 90% were seen once. Sequencing input: peripheral blood. The receptors here all came from a man aged 55 to 70 with acute or convalescent COVID-19.

In nucleotides, the CDR3 is TGTGCCAGCAAAAGAGATAATAGCAATCAGCCCCAGCATTTT. The encoded protein is CASKRDNSNQPQHF. The rearrangement joins TRBV2 to TRBJ1-5; D remains ambiguous. In germline, CDR1 is SNHLY, CDR2 FYNNEI. The CDR3 contains 14 residues. The V end was cut by 7 bases, the J end by 0 bases, with 10 bases between.

The chain carries TRBV30 and TRBJ1-1; 7 nucleotides match TRBD1. The CDR3 is 12 amino acids. Trimming at V came to 4 bases and at J to 4 bases, leaving 3 bases not matched to a gene. Per germline, CDR1 GTSNPN and CDR2 SVGIG (reference sequence). The CDR3 loop reads CAWTAGGTEAFF. For the CDR3, the DNA is TGTGCCTGGACCGCAGGGGGCACTGAAGCTTTCTTT.

This clone appeared a few times. The chain employs TRBV11-2 and TRBJ2-7; unclear D gene. This CDR3 contains 14 residues. Trimming removed 1 base at V and 5 bases at J, with 12 bases between. The V gene's germline CDR1 is SGHAT and CDR2 FQNNGV. Written as DNA, the CDR3 is TGTGCCAGCAGCTTAGTGCGTCGCCCCCACGAGCAGTACTTC. The encoded protein is CASSLVRRPHEQYF.

The chain is built from TRBV29-1 and TRBJ1-1; D perhaps matches TRBD1 (6 bases). Trimming left V 7 bases short and J 6 bases short, with 15 bases between. The CDR3 sequence is 12 residues long. Germline V gene sequence: CDR1 SQVTM, CDR2 ANQGSEA. The CDR3 sequence: CSGRDNRAEAFF. The CDR3 coding sequence is TGCAGCGGACGGGACAATCGGGCTGAAGCTTTCTTT.

About this clone: The junction does not match germline at one end; this may be a read error. The chain is built from TRBV28 and TRBJ1-6; D gene ambiguous. The CDR3 spans 13 residues. From germline, CDR1 is MDHEN and CDR2 SYDVKM. The CDR3 region has the DNA TGTGCCAGCAGCTCCCCCCCGGGAGAGAGACCCCTCTTT. As protein: CASSSPPGERPLF. The full variable domain, its missing parts supplied by reference TRBV28 and TRBJ1-6, is DVKVTQSSRYLVKRTGEKVFLECVQDMDHENMFWYRQDPGLGLRLIYFSYDVKMKEKGDIPEGYSVSREKKERFSLILESASTNQTSMYLCASSSPPGERPLFGNGTRLTVT.

The chain employs TRBV14 and TRBJ2-7; a weak D match, TRBD2 (5 bases). Germline V CDR1 and CDR2: SGHDN, FVKESK. V lost 4 bases to trimming and J lost 3 bases, with 10 bases between them. CDR3 size: 13 residues. DNA for the CDR3: TGTGCCAGCAGCCCCGGGGAACACTACGAGCAGTACTTC. It specifies CASSPGEHYEQYF.

J is TRBJ2-1 and V is TRBV5-4, with 8 bases identical to TRBD1. The CDR3 is 17 amino acids. J was trimmed by 4 bases and V by 4 bases; bases with no gene match: 13. Germline CDR1 is SGHNT and CDR2 is YYREEE (reference sequence). The CDR3 reads CASSALKDRELYNEQFF. Here the CDR3 DNA reads TGTGCCAGCAGCGCCTTAAAGGACAGGGAGTTATACAATGAGCAGTTCTTC.

The count of this clone is one. The chain recombines TRBV30 with TRBJ2-7, with D possibly being TRBD2 (6 bases). CDR1 GTSNPN and CDR2 SVGIG come from the germline V gene (reference sequence). V lost 3 bases to trimming and J lost 0 bases, with 12 bases between them. CDR3 length: 14 amino acids. This CDR3 is CAWSLLAFSYEQYF. The CDR3 DNA follows: TGTGCCTGGAGCCTTCTAGCGTTCTCCTACGAGCAGTACTTC. The full variable domain, in which reference TRBV30 and TRBJ2-7 provide the parts outside the CDR3, is SQTIHQWPATLVQPVGSPLSLECTVEGTSNPNLYWYRQAAGRGLQLLFYSVGIGQISSEVPQNLSASRPQDRQFILSSKKLLLSDSGFYLCAWSLLAFSYEQYFGPGTRLTVT.

CDR3 sequence reads: CASSLPQRSPYEQYF. The CDR3 bases are TGTGCCAGCAGTTTACCTCAGCGGAGTCCCTACGAGCAGTACTTC. The V gene is TRBV27, the J gene TRBJ2-7, with a possible D match to TRBD2 (5 bases). Germline V gives CDR1 MNHEY, CDR2 SMNVEV (reference sequence). V was pared by 2 bases and J by 2 bases, with 13 bases between. This CDR3 has 15 residues.

The table lists this clone with a few counts. The chain joins TRBV7-9 to TRBJ1-2; no reliable D call. Germline V lookup: CDR1 SEHNR, CDR2 FQNEAQ (reference sequence). The CDR3 has 14 residues. V gave up 1 base and J gave up 1 base, with 7 bases separating them. CDR3 coding DNA: TGTGCCAGCAGCTTAGAAGGCGGTAACTATGGCTACACCTTC. Its protein product is CASSLEGGNYGYTF. Together with reference TRBV7-9 and TRBJ1-2, the CDR3 gives the full variable domain: DTGVSQNPRHKITKRGQNVTFRCDPISEHNRLYWYRQTLGQGPEFLTYFQNEAQLEKSRLLSDRFSAERPKGSFSTLEIQRTEQGDSAMYLCASSLEGGNYGYTFGSGTRLTVV.

The chain employs TRBV5-5 and TRBJ2-2; 10 bases map to TRBD2. After removal of 3 bases from V and 5 bases from J, the junction contained 4 bases not matched to a gene. The CDR3 covers 15 residues. Germline V lookup: CDR1 SGHKS, CDR2 YYEKEE (reference sequence). CDR3 residues: CASSSSGSGTGELFF. CDR3 in DNA: TGTGCCAGCAGCTCTAGCGGGAGCGGAACCGGGGAGCTGTTTTTT.

This chain links TRBV29-1 with TRBJ1-2; 7 bases map to TRBD1. The CDR3 consists of 14 residues. The V gene end was trimmed by 6 bases and the J gene end by 3 bases; junction bases not matched to a gene: 10. The germline V gene has CDR1 SQVTM and CDR2 ANQGSEA. CDR3 in DNA: TGCAGCGTCGTCAGCAGGGGGTTGGACTATGGCTACACCTTC. Translation: CSVVSRGLDYGYTF.

This chain connects TRBV3-1 (or the pseudogene TRBV3-2) to TRBJ1-2; 8 bases match TRBD1. The CDR3 totals 12 residues. J was trimmed by 8 bases and V by 4 bases; bases with no gene match: 3. The germline V gene encodes CDR1 LGHDT and CDR2 YNNKEL (reference sequence). CDR3 coding DNA: TGTGCCAGCAGCCGGACAGGGAAAGGCTACACCTTC. Translation gives CASSRTGKGYTF.

The CDR3 DNA reads as TGCGCCAGCAGCTACCTAGCGGGGAACACCGGGGAGCTGTTTTTT. Its translation: CASSYLAGNTGELFF. The chain has TRBV5-1 and TRBJ2-2; 8 bases map to TRBD2. Trimming cost V 3 bases and J 1 base; bases outside gene matches: 2. Germline loops: CDR1 SGHRS, CDR2 YFSETQ. This CDR3 is built from 15 residues. Full variable domain (remainder filled in from reference TRBV5-1 and TRBJ2-2): KAGVTQTPRYLIKTRGQQVTLSCSPISGHRSVSWYQQTPGQGLQFLFEYFSETQRNKGNFPGRFSGRQFSNSRSEMNVSTLELGDSALYLCASSYLAGNTGELFFGEGSRLTVL.

The chain joins TRBV2 to TRBJ2-3; D is perhaps TRBD1 (5 bases). Germline CDR1 and CDR2: SNHLY and FYNNEI. V was clipped by 5 bases and J by 3 bases, with 9 bases between them. This CDR3 spans 13 amino acids. In nucleotides, the CDR3 is TGTGCCAGCAGTCCGACAGTGACAGATACGCAGTATTTT. Translation: CASSPTVTDTQYF.

This chain joins TRBV6-2 or TRBV6-3 and TRBJ1-1; 7 bases align to TRBD1. The CDR3 spans 13 residues. Germline-derived CDR1 and CDR2 are MNHEY and SVGEGT. The V gene end was trimmed by 6 bases and the J gene end by 9 bases; junction bases not matched to a gene: 10. The CDR3 here is CASSQRQGGKAFF. DNA for the CDR3: TGTGCCAGCAGCCAACGACAGGGCGGGAAAGCTTTCTTT.

This chain uses TRBV5-4 with TRBJ1-2; 9 bases match TRBD1. The CDR3 runs to 14 residues. The V gene end was trimmed by 4 bases and the J gene end by 2 bases; junction bases not matched to a gene: 3. Germline V gene data show CDR1 as SGHNT and CDR2 as YYREEE (reference sequence). Here the CDR3 reads CASSRGQGNYGYTF. CDR3 DNA sequence: TGTGCCAGCAGCCGGGGACAGGGAAACTATGGCTACACCTTC.

The chain carries TRBV12-3 or TRBV12-4 and TRBJ1-2; no definite D call. The CDR3 is 13 residues long. V lost 1 base and J 8 bases, leaving 11 bases between the germline ends. This CDR3 is CASSLVPQSGYTF. CDR3 nucleotide sequence: TGTGCCAGCAGTTTAGTGCCACAGTCCGGCTACACCTTC.

This sequence joins TRBV12-3 or TRBV12-4 and TRBJ2-5; D perhaps matches TRBD1 (6 bases). Trimming shortened V by 4 bases and J by 2 bases, and 8 bases separated the two germline ends. CDR3 length: 13 residues. The CDR3 sequence: CASSWDTQETQYF. CDR3 coding DNA: TGTGCCAGCAGTTGGGACACTCAAGAGACCCAGTACTTC.

V and J are TRBV7-8 and TRBJ2-3, with a tentative D call TRBD2 (5 bases). Per germline, CDR1 SGHVS and CDR2 FQNEAQ. V was clipped by 2 bases and J by 3 bases, with 12 bases between them. The CDR3 is 15 residues long. For the CDR3, the DNA is TGTGCCAGCAGCTTAATAGGTGGGAGTACAGATACGCAGTATTTT. Protein: CASSLIGGSTDTQYF.

This clone was counted between two and nine times. The chain joins TRBV13 to TRBJ2-1; D is undetermined. CDR3 size: 14 residues. V was cut by 10 bases and J by 4 bases, with 17 bases left in between. Germline CDR1 is PRHDT and CDR2 is FYEKMQ (reference sequence). CDR3 in amino acids: CATLLPGEYNEQFF. DNA of the CDR3: TGTGCCACCCTGCTACCCGGAGAGTACAATGAGCAGTTCTTC.

This clone was counted once. DNA of the CDR3: TGTGCCACCAGTGATTATGTAGCGGGAGAGGTCGGGGAGCTGTTTTTT. It is translated as CATSDYVAGEVGELFF. The J gene is TRBJ2-2, the V gene TRBV24-1, with TRBD2 matching 9 bases. The germline gives CDR1 KGHDR, CDR2 SFDVKD. The ends lost 2 bases at V and 7 bases at J; junction bases unmatched: 7. This CDR3 contains 16 residues.

This clone was found once. The gene calls are TRBV12-3 or TRBV12-4 and TRBJ2-2; 11 bases match TRBD2. CDR3 length: 13 residues. J gave up 6 bases and V 6 bases, and 0 bases lay outside the gene matches. For the CDR3, the DNA is TGTGCCAGCAGACTAGCGGGAGCCGGGGAGCTGTTTTTT. Its translation is CASRLAGAGELFF.

This clone was recorded only once. The chain employs TRBV11-2 and TRBJ2-3, with D possibly TRBD2 on 5 matching bases. Trimming left V 3 bases short and J 0 bases short, with 10 bases between. The CDR3 is made up of 15 amino acids. Germline V gene sequence: CDR1 SGHAT, CDR2 FQNNGV. The CDR3 DNA sequence: TGTGCCAGCAGCTTTAGCGCCTCTAGCACAGATACGCAGTATTTT. It codes for CASSFSASSTDTQYF.